This TCR beta chain comes out of a study of blood T cell repertoires in COVID-19. Sequenced by immunoSEQ multiplex PCR; TCRdb stores in-frame clones only, minus some. The data hold 17,000 or so clones, with approximately 88% observed a single time. The CDR3 is 13 residues long. Germline V lookup: CDR1 SEHNR, CDR2 FQNEAQ (reference sequence). Trimming stripped 1 base from V and 7 bases from J, with 8 bases between. V and J are TRBV7-9 and TRBJ2-1, with D possibly TRBD2 on 6 matching bases. The sample taken for sequencing was peripheral blood. The source is a human donor in a cohort sampled during active COVID-19. CDR3 region: CASSLGGGNEQFF. The DNA for the CDR3 is TGTGCCAGCAGCTTAGGGGGAGGAAATGAGCAGTTCTTC. The variable domain in full, with the rest retrieved from reference TRBV7-9 and TRBJ2-1, is DTGVSQNPRHKITKRGQNVTFRCDPISEHNRLYWYRQTLGQGPEFLTYFQNEAQLEKSRLLSDRFSAERPKGSFSTLEIQRTEQGDSAMYLCASSLGGGNEQFFGPGTRLTVL.